A selection of T cell receptor beta chains follows, all from one sample in a study of cytomegalovirus exposure and HLA in healthy donors. Profiled with immunoSEQ multiplex PCR; TCRdb holds only in-frame clones, not every one. This repertoire shows 200,000 or so clones, approximately 84% found once; its top ten account for under 7%. The sample taken for sequencing was PBMCs. These receptors all come from a woman aged 25 to 39 in good health and CMV-seropositive. Both conserved end residues are part of each CDR3. A D gene is named only where the DNA matches it firmly. Size is omitted from some rows. Given values are once, few, many or a class for expanded clones.

clone_size	d_call	v_call	j_call	cdr3_aa	cdr3_nt
few	-	TRBV4-3	TRBJ2-2	CASRPGSNTGELFF	TGCGCCAGCCGGCCAGGATCAAACACCGGGGAGCTGTTTTTT
-	-	TRBV5-1	TRBJ2-7	CASSSGGYEQYF	TGCGCCAGCTCGAGCGGAGGGTACGAGCAGTACTTC
-	TRBD1	TRBV9	TRBJ2-3	CASSAEDRVTDTQYF	TGTGCCAGCAGCGCGGAGGACAGGGTGACAGATACGCAGTATTTT
-	-	TRBV6-1	TRBJ1-2	CASSEARGIYGYTF	TGTGCCAGCAGTGAAGCGCGGGGGATCTATGGCTACACCTTC
-	-	TRBV7-9	TRBJ2-1	CASSLARRGRHSYNEQFF	TGTGCCAGCAGCTTAGCCCGGAGAGGGAGGCACTCCTACAATGAGCAGTTCTTC
few	TRBD1	TRBV6-6	TRBJ2-2	CASSRGQGDTGELFF	TGTGCCAGCAGTAGGGGACAGGGTGACACCGGGGAGCTGTTTTTT
-	-	TRBV7-9	TRBJ1-1	CASSLGRAEAFF	TGTGCCAGCAGCTTAGGCCGGGCTGAAGCTTTCTTT
-	TRBD2	TRBV2	TRBJ2-3	CASSRLAGGTDTQYF	TGTGCCAGCAGCCGACTAGCGGGGGGCACAGATACGCAGTATTTT
-	TRBD1	TRBV29-1	TRBJ1-5	CSVATGGSNQPQHF	TGCAGCGTTGCGACAGGGGGCAGCAATCAGCCCCAGCATTTT
-	-	TRBV7-9	TRBJ2-2	CASSARGQNTGELFF	TGTGCCAGCAGCGCCCGGGGACAGAACACCGGGGAGCTGTTTTTT
-	TRBD1	TRBV16	TRBJ1-2	CASSLAFRDSYGYTF	TGTGCCAGCAGCCTTGCTTTCAGGGACAGCTATGGCTACACCTTC
-	TRBD2	TRBV5-1	TRBJ2-3	CASSSQTSGSTDTQYF	TGCGCCAGCAGCTCGCAGACTAGCGGGAGCACAGATACGCAGTATTTT
-	TRBD1	TRBV7-9	TRBJ1-2	CASSYPGTGYGYTF	TGTGCCAGCAGCTATCCCGGGACAGGGTATGGCTACACCTTC
once	TRBD2	TRBV7-6	TRBJ2-5	CASSFSPSGIAETQYF	TGTGCCAGCAGCTTTTCCCCTAGCGGGATTGCAGAGACCCAGTACTTC
once	-	TRBV5-8	TRBJ2-7	CASSLRRSYEQYF	TGTGCCAGCAGCTTGAGGCGGTCCTACGAGCAGTACTTC
-	TRBD1	TRBV27	TRBJ1-1	CASSLTGANTEAFF	TGTGCCAGCAGTTTAACAGGGGCGAACACTGAAGCTTTCTTT
-	-	TRBV4-3	TRBJ2-2	CASSQGPKTGNPNTGELFF	TGCGCCAGCAGCCAAGGCCCCAAAACAGGGAACCCGAACACCGGGGAGCTGTTTTTT
-	-	TRBV10-3	TRBJ1-2	CAANTAGPDGYTF	TGTGCCGCCAACACGGCAGGGCCTGATGGCTACACCTTC
-	TRBD1	TRBV29-1	TRBJ2-7	CSVAPGQGRYEQYF	TGCAGCGTTGCTCCGGGACAGGGACGCTACGAGCAGTACTTC
-	-	TRBV6-6	TRBJ2-7	CASKVAEGSYEQYF	TGTGCCAGCAAGGTAGCGGAGGGCTCCTACGAGCAGTACTTC
-	-	TRBV19	TRBJ2-1	CASSPVRGEQFF	TGTGCCAGTAGTCCAGTCCGGGGGGAGCAGTTCTTC
-	-	TRBV28	TRBJ1-1	CASSFLGQSPEAFF	TGTGCCAGCAGTTTCCTGGGGCAGTCACCTGAAGCTTTCTTT
-	TRBD1	TRBV28	TRBJ1-2	CASGRWTGGDGYTF	TGTGCCAGCGGCCGATGGACAGGGGGCGACGGCTACACCTTC
-	-	TRBV7-6	TRBJ1-1	CASSLNSGGRTEAFF	TGTGCCAGCAGCTTAAATTCGGGGGGTAGGACTGAAGCTTTCTTT
-	-	TRBV21-1	TRBJ2-5	CASRDIAGGGETQYF	TGTGCCAGCAGGGATATAGCGGGGGGAGGAGAGACCCAGTACTTC
few	-	TRBV4-1	TRBJ1-5	CASSQDVGGSLPNQPQHF	TGCGCCAGCAGCCAAGATGTGGGGGGGTCCCTTCCCAATCAGCCCCAGCATTTT
-	TRBD1	TRBV19	TRBJ2-2	CASSTRQGTDTGELFF	TGTGCCAGTAGTACGCGACAGGGTACGGACACCGGGGAGCTGTTTTTT
-	TRBD1	TRBV6-1	TRBJ1-5	CASHPGGTVNQPQHF	TGTGCCAGCCACCCAGGGGGCACGGTCAATCAGCCCCAGCATTTT
-	TRBD2	TRBV9	TRBJ2-3	CASSVVAGETDTQYF	TGTGCCAGCAGCGTAGTAGCGGGGGAGACAGATACGCAGTATTTT
-	-	TRBV28	TRBJ1-5	CASSLRQGNQPQHF	TGTGCCAGCAGTTTACGACAGGGCAATCAGCCCCAGCATTTT
-	-	TRBV5-6	TRBJ1-1	CASSLITASYTEAFF	TGTGCCAGCAGCTTGATAACAGCCAGTTACACTGAAGCTTTCTTT
-	-	TRBV4-1	TRBJ2-7	CASSPTTDGYEQYF	TGCGCCAGCAGCCCAACAACAGATGGCTACGAGCAGTACTTC
-	-	TRBV19	TRBJ2-7	CASSRTAEGYEQYF	TGTGCCAGCAGTAGAACTGCGGAGGGATACGAGCAGTACTTC
few	-	TRBV7-9	TRBJ1-1	CASSIRGEGGNTEAFF	TGTGCCAGCAGCATCCGGGGAGAGGGCGGGAACACTGAAGCTTTCTTT
-	-	TRBV5-3	TRBJ1-2	CARSSPGVPGYTF	TGTGCCAGAAGCTCACCGGGGGTACCTGGCTACACCTTC
-	-	TRBV4-1	TRBJ1-1	CASSQPGQTEAFF	TGCGCCAGCAGCCAGCCCGGACAGACTGAAGCTTTCTTT
-	-	TRBV19	TRBJ2-7	CASSTARGADSEQYF	TGTGCCTCCTCCACGGCCAGGGGCGCCGACTCCGAGCAGTACTTC